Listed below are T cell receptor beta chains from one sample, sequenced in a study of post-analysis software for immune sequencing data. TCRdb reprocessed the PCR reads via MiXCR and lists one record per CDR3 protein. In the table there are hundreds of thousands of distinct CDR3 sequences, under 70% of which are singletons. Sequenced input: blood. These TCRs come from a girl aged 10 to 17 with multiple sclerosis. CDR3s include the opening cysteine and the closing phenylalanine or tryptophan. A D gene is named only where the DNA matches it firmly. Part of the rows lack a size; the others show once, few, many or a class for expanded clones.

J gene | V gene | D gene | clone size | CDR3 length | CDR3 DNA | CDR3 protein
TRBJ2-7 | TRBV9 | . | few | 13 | TGTGCCAGCAGCGTAGACTTGACCTGGGAGCAGTACTTC | CASSVDLTWEQYF
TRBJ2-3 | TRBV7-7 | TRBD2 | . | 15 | TGTGCTAGCAGCTTTACGGGACTAGCGACAGATACGCAGTATTTT | CASSFTGLATDTQYF
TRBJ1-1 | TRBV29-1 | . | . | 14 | TGCAGCGTTTTGGAGGGGGATTTGAACACTGAAGCTTTCTTT | CSVLEGDLNTEAFF
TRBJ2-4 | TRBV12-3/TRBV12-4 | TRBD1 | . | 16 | TGTGCCAGCTCCCCGGGTGGGGACAGACGCCTCCTGGGGCAGTACTTC | CASSPGGDRRLLGQYF
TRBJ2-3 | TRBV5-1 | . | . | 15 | TGCGCCAGCAGCTTGGTGTGGGGCAAGTCAGATACGCAGTATTTT | CASSLVWGKSDTQYF
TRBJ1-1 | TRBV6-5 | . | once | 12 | TGTGCCAGCAGTAGGACTGACACTGAAGCTTTCTTT | CASSRTDTEAFF
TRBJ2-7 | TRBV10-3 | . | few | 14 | TGTGCCATCAGTGACTTACAGGCCTCCTACGAGCAGTACTTC | CAISDLQASYEQYF
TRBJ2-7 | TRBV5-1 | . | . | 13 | TGCGCCAGCTGGGGTCCTTCCCCCTACGAGCAGTACTTC | CASWGPSPYEQYF
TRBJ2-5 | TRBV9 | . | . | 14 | TGTGCCAGCAGCGTCATCGGATTAGAGGAGACCCAGTACTTC | CASSVIGLEETQYF
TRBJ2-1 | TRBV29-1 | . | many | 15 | TGCAGCGTTGAAGAGTGGGCTAGCAGATACAATGAGCAGTTCTTC | CSVEEWASRYNEQFF
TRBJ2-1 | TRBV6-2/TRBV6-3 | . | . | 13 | TGTGCCAGCAGGGCACGGGGGGCATATGAGCAGTTCTTC | CASRARGAYEQFF
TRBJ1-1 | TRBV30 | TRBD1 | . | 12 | TGTGCCTGGGACAGGGGATCAGTTGAAGCTTTCTTT | CAWDRGSVEAFF
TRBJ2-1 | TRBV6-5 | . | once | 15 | TGTGCCAGCACCGAAGGTAGTTCCAAATACAATGAGCAGTTCTTC | CASTEGSSKYNEQFF
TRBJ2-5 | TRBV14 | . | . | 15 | TGTGCCAGCAGCCAAGTTGGAGCTCCCCGGGGAGAGCAGTACTTC | CASSQVGAPRGEQYF
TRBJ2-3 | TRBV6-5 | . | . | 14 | TGTGCCAGCAGTTCCACCATGTGGTTAGATACGCAGTATTTT | CASSSTMWLDTQYF
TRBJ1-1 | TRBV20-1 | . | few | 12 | TGCAGTGCTAGAGAAGGGAGTCATGAAGCTTTCTTT | CSAREGSHEAFF
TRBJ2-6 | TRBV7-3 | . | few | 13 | TGTGCCAGCAGCCCGAATGGGGCCAACGTCCTGACTTTC | CASSPNGANVLTF
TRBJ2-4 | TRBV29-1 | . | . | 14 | TGCAGCGTTGTGGGTCGGATTGCCAAAAACATTCAGTACTTC | CSVVGRIAKNIQYF
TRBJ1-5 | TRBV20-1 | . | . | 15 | TGCAGTGCGTGGGCTCACCAGCAACTCCATCAGCCCCAGCATTTT | CSAWAHQQLHQPQHF
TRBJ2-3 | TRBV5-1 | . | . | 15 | TGCGCCAGCAGCTTGGGGGGGCAGGACACAGATACGCAGTATTTT | CASSLGGQDTDTQYF
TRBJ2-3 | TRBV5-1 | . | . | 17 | TGCGCCAGCCTCCCTTCTCCCCGCCGGGAGTCTTCAGATACGCAGTATTTT | CASLPSPRRESSDTQYF
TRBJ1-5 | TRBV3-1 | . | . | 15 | TGTGCCAGCAGCCAAGACCCTCTGGGCAATCAGCCCCAGCATTTT | CASSQDPLGNQPQHF
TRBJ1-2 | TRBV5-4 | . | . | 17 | TGTGCCAGCAGCTTGGGGAGGACAGAAGAAGGGAGGAATGGCTACACCTTC | CASSLGRTEEGRNGYTF
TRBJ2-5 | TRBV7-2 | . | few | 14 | TGTGCCAGCAGCTTACAGGGCTGGGAGGAGACCCAGTACTTC | CASSLQGWEETQYF
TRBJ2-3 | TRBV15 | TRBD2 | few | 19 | TGTGCCACCAGCAGAGATCTCTGGTTAGCGGGCGATAGCACAGATACGCAGTATTTT | CATSRDLWLAGDSTDTQYF
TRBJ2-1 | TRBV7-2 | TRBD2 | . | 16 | TGTGCCAGCAGCTCCTCTTTGAGTAGCGGGAGGAATGAGCAGTTCTTC | CASSSSLSSGRNEQFF
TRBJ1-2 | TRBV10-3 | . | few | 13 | TGTGCCATCACCCACAGCAATAACTATGGCTACACCTTC | CAITHSNNYGYTF
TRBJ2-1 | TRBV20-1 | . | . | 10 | TGCAGTGCCACTTACAATGAGCAGTTCTTC | CSATYNEQFF
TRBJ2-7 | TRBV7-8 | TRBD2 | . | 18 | TGTGCCAGCAGCTTAGGGAGGACTAGCGGGAGACGATTCTACGAGCAGTACTTC | CASSLGRTSGRRFYEQYF
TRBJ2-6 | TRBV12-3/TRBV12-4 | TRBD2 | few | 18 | TGTGCCAGCAGTTCGGGACTAGCGGGTTTCTCTGGGGCCAACGTCCTGACTTTC | CASSSGLAGFSGANVLTF
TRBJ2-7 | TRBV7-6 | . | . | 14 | TGTGCCAGCAGCCGCTACGAGGGGACATACGAGCAGTACTTC | CASSRYEGTYEQYF
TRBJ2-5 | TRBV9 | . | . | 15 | TGTGCCAGCAGCGGGACCGGGACACACCAAGAGACCCAGTACTTC | CASSGTGTHQETQYF
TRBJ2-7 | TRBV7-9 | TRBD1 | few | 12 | TGTGCCAGTTCCGGGACAGGGAGCGAGCAGTACTTC | CASSGTGSEQYF
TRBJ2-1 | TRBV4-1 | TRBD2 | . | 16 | TGCGCCAGCAGCCATGGACTAGCGGGGGCATACAATGAGCAGTTCTTC | CASSHGLAGAYNEQFF
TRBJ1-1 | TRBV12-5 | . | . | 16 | TGTGCTAGTGGTTTGGTACAAGGAGGGTGGAACACTGAAGCTTTCTTT | CASGLVQGGWNTEAFF
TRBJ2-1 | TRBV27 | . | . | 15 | TGTGCCAGCAGTTTAGTTTACGGGGAGGTTAATGAGCAGTTCTTC | CASSLVYGEVNEQFF
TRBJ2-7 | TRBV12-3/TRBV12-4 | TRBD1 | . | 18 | TGTGCCAGCAGTCCAGGGACAGGGGCAGGGGGCTTCTCCTACGAGCAGTACTTC | CASSPGTGAGGFSYEQYF
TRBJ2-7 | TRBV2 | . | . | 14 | TGTGCCAGCAGTGAAGGGTGGGTTATCCACGAGCAGTACTTC | CASSEGWVIHEQYF
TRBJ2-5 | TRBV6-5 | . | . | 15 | TGTGCCAGCAGTTACGATTCGGCTAAACAAGAGACCCAGTACTTC | CASSYDSAKQETQYF
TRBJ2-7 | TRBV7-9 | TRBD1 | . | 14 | TGTGCCAGCAGCCCCGCGGACAGGTCCTACGAGCAGTACTTC | CASSPADRSYEQYF
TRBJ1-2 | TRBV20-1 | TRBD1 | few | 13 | TGCAGTGCCGGGGGACAGGGGGCCTATGGCTACACCTTC | CSAGGQGAYGYTF
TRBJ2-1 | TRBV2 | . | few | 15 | TGTGCCAGCTATGCTGGGGGGGGCGGGTACAATGAGCAGTTCTTC | CASYAGGGGYNEQFF
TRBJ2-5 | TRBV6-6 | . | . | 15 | TGTGCCAGCAGCCCTTTTTTGCGGTCCTCTGAATGGCAGTACTTC | CASSPFLRSSEWQYF
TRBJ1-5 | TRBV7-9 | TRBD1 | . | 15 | TGTGCCAGCAGCTTAGGGACAGGGAATACTCAGCCCCAGCATTTT | CASSLGTGNTQPQHF
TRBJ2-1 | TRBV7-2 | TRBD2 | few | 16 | TGTGCCAGCAGTTACACCGGGACTAGCGGACACAATGAGCAGTTCTTC | CASSYTGTSGHNEQFF
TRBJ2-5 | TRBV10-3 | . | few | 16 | TGTGCCATCAGTGAGGGGGGGCAGGGAGTCCGAGAGACCCAGTACTTC | CAISEGGQGVRETQYF
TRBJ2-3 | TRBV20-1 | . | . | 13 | TGCAGTGCCACATCCGGATTCACAGATACGCAGTATTTT | CSATSGFTDTQYF
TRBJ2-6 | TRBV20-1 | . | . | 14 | TGCAGTGCTAGAGGTGGCTCTGGGGCCAACGTCCGGACTTTC | CSARGGSGANVRTF
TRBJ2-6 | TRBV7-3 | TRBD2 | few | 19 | TGTGCCAGCAGCTTATTGGGACTAGCGGGAGGGCGTGGGGCCAACGTCCTGACTTTC | CASSLLGLAGGRGANVLTF
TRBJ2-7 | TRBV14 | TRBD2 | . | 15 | TGTGCCAGCAGCACCGTAGCGGGGAGCTCCTACGAGCAGTACTTC | CASSTVAGSSYEQYF